One and the same sample provided the 2 T cell receptor beta chains below, sequenced in a study of cytomegalovirus exposure and HLA in healthy donors. PCR was performed using 60 Vbeta and 13 Jbeta primers. TCRdb's table, derived via immunoSEQ multiplex PCR, lists solely in-frame clones and lacks some. In all, the sample yields under 120,000 clones. Sequenced: PBMCs. All receptors come from a man between 50 and 59 years old in good health and CMV-seronegative.

J is TRBJ2-7 and V is TRBV19; TRBD1 is a possible D gene (6 bases). The germline gives CDR1 LNHDA, CDR2 SQIVND (reference sequence). The V end was cut by 4 bases, the J end by 0 bases, with 10 bases between. CDR3 length: 14 amino acids. The DNA for the CDR3 is TGTGCCAGTAGTACGGGACACACCTCCTACGAGCAGTACTTC. It translates to CASSTGHTSYEQYF.

The chain combines TRBV19 with TRBJ1-1, with D possibly being TRBD1 (6 bases). CDR1 LNHDA and CDR2 SQIVND come from the germline V gene (reference sequence). The V end lost 7 bases, the J end lost 5 bases, and 20 bases lay between the germline ends. There are 15 residues in the CDR3. DNA for the CDR3: TGTGCCAGTACATCAAGTCAGGGGAGGGGGACTGAAGCTTTCTTT. This translates into CASTSSQGRGTEAFF.